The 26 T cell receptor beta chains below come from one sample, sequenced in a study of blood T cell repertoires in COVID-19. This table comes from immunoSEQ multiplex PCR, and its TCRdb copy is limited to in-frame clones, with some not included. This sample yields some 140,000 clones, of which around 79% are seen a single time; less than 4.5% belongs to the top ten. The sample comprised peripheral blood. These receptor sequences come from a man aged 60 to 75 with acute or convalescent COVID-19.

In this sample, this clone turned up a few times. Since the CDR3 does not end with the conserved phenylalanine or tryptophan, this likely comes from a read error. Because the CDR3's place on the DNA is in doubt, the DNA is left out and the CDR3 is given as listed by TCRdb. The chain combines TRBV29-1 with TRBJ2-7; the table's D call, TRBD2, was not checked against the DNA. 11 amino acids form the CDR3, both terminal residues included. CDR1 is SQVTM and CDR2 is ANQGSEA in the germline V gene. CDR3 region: CSVDSRYRTYS.

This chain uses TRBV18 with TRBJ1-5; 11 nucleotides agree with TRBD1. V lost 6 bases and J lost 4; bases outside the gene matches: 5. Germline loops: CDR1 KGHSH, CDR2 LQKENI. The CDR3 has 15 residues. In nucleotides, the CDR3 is TGTGCCAGCTCGCGGGGGACAGGGGGGAATCAGCCCCAGCATTTT. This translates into CASSRGTGGNQPQHF. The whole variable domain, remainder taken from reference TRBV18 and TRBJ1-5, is NAGVMQNPRHLVRRRGQEARLRCSPMKGHSHVYWYRQLPEEGLKFMVYLQKENIIDESGMPKERFSAEFPKEGPSILRIQQVVRGDSAAYFCASSRGTGGNQPQHFGDGTRLSIL.

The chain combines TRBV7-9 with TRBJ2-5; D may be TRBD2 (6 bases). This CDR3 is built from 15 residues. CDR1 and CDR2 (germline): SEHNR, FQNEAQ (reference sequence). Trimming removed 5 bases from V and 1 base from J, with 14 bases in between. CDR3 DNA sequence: TGTGCCAGCAGCAAAACAGCGGGCCTCCAAGAGACCCAGTACTTC. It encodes CASSKTAGLQETQYF.

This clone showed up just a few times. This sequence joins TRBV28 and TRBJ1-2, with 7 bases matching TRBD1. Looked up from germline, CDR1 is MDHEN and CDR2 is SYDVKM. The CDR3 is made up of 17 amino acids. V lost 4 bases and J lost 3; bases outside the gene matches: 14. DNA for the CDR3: TGTGCCAGCAGTTATTCGCAGGGGGAGGTTACGGACTATGGCTACACCTTC. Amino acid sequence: CASSYSQGEVTDYGYTF.

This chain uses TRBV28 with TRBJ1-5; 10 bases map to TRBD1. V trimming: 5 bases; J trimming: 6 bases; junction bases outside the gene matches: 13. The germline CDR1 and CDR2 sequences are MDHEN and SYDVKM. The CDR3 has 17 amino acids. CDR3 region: CASSTASGTGVFQPQHF. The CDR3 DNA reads TGTGCCAGCAGTACCGCCTCCGGGACAGGGGTTTTTCAGCCCCAGCATTTT.

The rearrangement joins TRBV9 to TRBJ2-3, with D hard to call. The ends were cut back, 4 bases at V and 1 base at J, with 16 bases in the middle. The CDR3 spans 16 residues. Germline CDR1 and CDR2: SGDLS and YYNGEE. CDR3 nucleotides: TGTGCCAGCAGCCTTTCGACTTCGTTCGGCACAGATACGCAGTATTTT. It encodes CASSLSTSFGTDTQYF.

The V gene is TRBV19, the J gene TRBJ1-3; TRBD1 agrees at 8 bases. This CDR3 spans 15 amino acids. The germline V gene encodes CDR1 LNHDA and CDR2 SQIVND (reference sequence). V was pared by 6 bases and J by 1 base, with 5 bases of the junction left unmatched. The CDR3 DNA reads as TGTGCCAGTAGACGGGACAGGTCGTCTGGAAACACCATATATTTT. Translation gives CASRRDRSSGNTIYF.

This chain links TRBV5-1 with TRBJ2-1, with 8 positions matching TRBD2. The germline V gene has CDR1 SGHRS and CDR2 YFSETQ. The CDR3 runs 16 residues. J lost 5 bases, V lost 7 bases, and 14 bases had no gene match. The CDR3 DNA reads TGCGCCAGCGGGTTAGTAGCGGGATTAGGGGACAATGAGCAGTTCTTC. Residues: CASGLVAGLGDNEQFF.

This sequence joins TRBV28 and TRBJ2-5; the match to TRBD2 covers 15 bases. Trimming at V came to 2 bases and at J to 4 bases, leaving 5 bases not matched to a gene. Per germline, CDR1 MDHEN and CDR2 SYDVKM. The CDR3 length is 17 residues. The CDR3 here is CASSLVRTSGRGETQYF. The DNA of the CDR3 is TGTGCCAGCAGTTTAGTCCGGACTAGCGGGAGGGGAGAGACCCAGTACTTC. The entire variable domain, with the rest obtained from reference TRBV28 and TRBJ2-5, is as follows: DVKVTQSSRYLVKRTGEKVFLECVQDMDHENMFWYRQDPGLGLRLIYFSYDVKMKEKGDIPEGYSVSREKKERFSLILESASTNQTSMYLCASSLVRTSGRGETQYFGPGTRLLVL.

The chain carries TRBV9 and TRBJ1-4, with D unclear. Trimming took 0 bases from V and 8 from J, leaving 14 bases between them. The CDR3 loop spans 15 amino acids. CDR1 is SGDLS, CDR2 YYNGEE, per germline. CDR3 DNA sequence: TGTGCCAGCAGCGTAGCCGCCGGGATAGAGGAAAAACTGTTTTTT. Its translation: CASSVAAGIEEKLFF.

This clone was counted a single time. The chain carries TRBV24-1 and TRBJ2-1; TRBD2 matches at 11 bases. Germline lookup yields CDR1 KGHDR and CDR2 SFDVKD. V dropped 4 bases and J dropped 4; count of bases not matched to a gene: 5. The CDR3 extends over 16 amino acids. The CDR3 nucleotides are TGTGCCACCAGTGACTCTAGCGGGAGGAAGTACAATGAGCAGTTCTTC. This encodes CATSDSSGRKYNEQFF.

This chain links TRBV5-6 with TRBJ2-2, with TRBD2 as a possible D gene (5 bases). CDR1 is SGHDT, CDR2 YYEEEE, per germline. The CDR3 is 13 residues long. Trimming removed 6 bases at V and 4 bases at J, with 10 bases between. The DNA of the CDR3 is TGTGCCAGCAACGGCGGAGGCACCGGGGAGCTGTTTTTT. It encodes CASNGGGTGELFF. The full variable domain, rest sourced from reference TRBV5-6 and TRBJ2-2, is DAGVTQSPTHLIKTRGQQVTLRCSPKSGHDTVSWYQQALGQGPQFIFQYYEEEERQRGNFPDRFSGHQFPNYSSELNVNALLLGDSALYLCASNGGGTGELFFGEGSRLTVL.

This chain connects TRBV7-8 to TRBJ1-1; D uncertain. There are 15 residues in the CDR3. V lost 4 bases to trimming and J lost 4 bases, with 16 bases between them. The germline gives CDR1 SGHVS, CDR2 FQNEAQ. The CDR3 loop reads CASSSTGSRGTEAFF. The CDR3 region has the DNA TGTGCCAGCAGCTCTACCGGGAGCCGGGGCACTGAAGCTTTCTTT.

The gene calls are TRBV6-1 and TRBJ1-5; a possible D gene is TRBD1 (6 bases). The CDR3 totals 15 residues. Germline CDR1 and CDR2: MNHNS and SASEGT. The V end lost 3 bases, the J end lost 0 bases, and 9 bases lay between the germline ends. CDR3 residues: CASSEGTYSNQPQHF. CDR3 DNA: TGTGCCAGCAGTGAGGGGACATATAGCAATCAGCCCCAGCATTTT.

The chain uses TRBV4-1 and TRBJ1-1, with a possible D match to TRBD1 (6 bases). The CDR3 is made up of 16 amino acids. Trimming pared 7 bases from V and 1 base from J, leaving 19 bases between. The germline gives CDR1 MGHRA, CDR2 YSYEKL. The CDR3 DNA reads TGCGCCAGCACCCTTTTTTCGGGACAAGGGAACACTGAAGCTTTCTTT. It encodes CASTLFSGQGNTEAFF.

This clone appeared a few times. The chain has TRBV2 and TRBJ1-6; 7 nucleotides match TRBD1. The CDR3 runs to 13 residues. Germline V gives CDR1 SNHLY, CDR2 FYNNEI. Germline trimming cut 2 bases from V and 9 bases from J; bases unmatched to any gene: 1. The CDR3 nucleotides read TGTGCCAGCAGTGAACAGGGGGTTTCACCCCTCCACTTT. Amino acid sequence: CASSEQGVSPLHF.

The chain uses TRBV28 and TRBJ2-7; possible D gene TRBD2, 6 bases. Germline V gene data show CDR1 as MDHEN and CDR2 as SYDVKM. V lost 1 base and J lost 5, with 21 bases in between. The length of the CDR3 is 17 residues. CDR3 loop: CASSLSDSYGRLHEQYF. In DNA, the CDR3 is TGTGCCAGCAGTTTATCCGACTCCTACGGGAGACTCCACGAGCAGTACTTC.

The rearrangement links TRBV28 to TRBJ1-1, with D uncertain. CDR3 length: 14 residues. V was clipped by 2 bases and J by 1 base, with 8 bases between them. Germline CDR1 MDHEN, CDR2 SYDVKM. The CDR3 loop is CASSLKWQNTEAFF. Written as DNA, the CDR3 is TGTGCCAGCAGTTTAAAGTGGCAGAACACTGAAGCTTTCTTT. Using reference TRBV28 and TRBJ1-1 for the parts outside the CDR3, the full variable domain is DVKVTQSSRYLVKRTGEKVFLECVQDMDHENMFWYRQDPGLGLRLIYFSYDVKMKEKGDIPEGYSVSREKKERFSLILESASTNQTSMYLCASSLKWQNTEAFFGQGTRLTVV.

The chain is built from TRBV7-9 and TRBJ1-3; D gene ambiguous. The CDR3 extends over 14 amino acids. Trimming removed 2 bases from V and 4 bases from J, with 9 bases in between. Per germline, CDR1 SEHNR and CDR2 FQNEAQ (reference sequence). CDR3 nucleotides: TGTGCCAGCAGCTTACCGGGGTTAGGAAACACCATATATTTT. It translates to CASSLPGLGNTIYF.

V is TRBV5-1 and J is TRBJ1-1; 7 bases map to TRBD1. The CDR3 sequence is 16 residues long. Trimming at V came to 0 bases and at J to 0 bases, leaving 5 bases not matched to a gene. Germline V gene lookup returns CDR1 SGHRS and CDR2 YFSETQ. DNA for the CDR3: TGCGCCAGCAGCTTGGCGGGACAGCCTATGAACACTGAAGCTTTCTTT. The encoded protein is CASSLAGQPMNTEAFF.

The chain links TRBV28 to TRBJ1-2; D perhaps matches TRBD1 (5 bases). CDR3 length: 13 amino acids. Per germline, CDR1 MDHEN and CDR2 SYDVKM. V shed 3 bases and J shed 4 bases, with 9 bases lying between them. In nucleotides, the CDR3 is TGTGCCAGCAGTTTCAGGGATGGCTATGGCTACACCTTC. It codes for CASSFRDGYGYTF.

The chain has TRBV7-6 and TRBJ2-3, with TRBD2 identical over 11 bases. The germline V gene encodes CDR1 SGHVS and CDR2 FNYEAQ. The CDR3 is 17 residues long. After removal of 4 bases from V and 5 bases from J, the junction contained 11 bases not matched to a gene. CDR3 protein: CASSSPPGSGRVDTQYF. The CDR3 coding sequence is TGTGCCAGCAGCTCCCCGCCGGGTAGCGGGAGGGTAGATACGCAGTATTTT.

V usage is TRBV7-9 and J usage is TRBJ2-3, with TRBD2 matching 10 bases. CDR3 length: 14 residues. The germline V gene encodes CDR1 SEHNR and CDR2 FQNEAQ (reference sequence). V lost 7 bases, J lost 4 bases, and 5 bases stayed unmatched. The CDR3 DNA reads TGTGCCAGCAACAAGCGGGAGGGCTCAGATACGCAGTATTTT. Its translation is CASNKREGSDTQYF.

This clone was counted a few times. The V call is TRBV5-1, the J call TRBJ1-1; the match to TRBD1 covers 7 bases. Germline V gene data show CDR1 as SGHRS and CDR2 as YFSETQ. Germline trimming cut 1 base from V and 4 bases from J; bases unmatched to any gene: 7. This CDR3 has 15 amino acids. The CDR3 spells CASSLRGQGSTEAFF. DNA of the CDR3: TGCGCCAGCAGCTTGAGGGGGCAAGGAAGCACTGAAGCTTTCTTT.

CDR3 nucleotide sequence: TGTGCCACCAGCAGCGGGACTAGGGTAAATGAGCAGTTCTTC. This encodes CATSSGTRVNEQFF. The chain uses TRBV15 and TRBJ2-1, with 8 bases that match TRBD2. The trim removed 3 bases at V and 7 bases at J, leaving 5 bases unmatched. The germline V gene has CDR1 LNHNV and CDR2 YYDKDF (reference sequence). This CDR3 has 14 residues.

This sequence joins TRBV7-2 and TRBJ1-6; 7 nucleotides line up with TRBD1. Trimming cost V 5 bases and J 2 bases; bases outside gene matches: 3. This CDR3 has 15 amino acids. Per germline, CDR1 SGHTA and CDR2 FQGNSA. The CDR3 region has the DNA TGTGCCAGCAGCCCGACAGGGACCTATAATTCACCCCTCCACTTT. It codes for CASSPTGTYNSPLHF.